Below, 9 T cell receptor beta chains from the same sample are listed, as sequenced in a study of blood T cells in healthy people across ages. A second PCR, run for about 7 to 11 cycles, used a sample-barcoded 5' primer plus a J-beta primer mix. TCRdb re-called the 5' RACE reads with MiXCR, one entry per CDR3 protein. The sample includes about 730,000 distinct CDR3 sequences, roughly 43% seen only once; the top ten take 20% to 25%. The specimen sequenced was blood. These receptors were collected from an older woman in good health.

Here the CDR3 DNA reads TGTGCCAGCAGCTTAGACACAGGCAATCAGCCCCAGCATTTT. Its protein is CASSLDTGNQPQHF. The chain is built from TRBV7-8 and TRBJ1-5, with no clear D. Trimming stripped 1 base from V and 2 bases from J, with 6 bases between. In germline, CDR1 is SGHVS, CDR2 FQNEAQ. CDR3 length: 14 residues.

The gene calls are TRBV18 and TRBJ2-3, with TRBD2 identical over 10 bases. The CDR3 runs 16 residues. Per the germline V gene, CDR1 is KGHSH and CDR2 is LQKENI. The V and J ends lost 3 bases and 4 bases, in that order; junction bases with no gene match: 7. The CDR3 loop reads CASSPPTSGKPDTQYF. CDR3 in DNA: TGTGCCAGCTCACCCCCAACTAGCGGGAAGCCAGATACGCAGTATTTT.

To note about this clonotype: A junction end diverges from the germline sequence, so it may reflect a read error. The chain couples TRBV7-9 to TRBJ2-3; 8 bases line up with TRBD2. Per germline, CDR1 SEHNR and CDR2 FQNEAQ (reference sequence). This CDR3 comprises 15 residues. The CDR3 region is CASSLLAASTDMQYF. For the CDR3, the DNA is TGTGCCAGCAGCCTACTAGCGGCTAGCACAGATATGCAGTATTTT.

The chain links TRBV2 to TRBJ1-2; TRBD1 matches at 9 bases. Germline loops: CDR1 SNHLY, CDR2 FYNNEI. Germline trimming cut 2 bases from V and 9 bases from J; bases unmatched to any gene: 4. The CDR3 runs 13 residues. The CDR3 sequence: CASSETDRGRYTF. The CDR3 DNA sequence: TGTGCCAGCAGTGAAACGGACAGGGGTCGCTACACCTTC.

The CDR3 region is CSASGVDRGSQPQHF. The DNA for the CDR3 is TGCAGTGCTAGCGGAGTCGACAGGGGAAGTCAGCCCCAGCATTTT. V is TRBV20-1 and J is TRBJ1-5; 8 bases are shared with TRBD1. This CDR3 comprises 15 residues. V dropped 3 bases and J dropped 6; count of bases not matched to a gene: 10. Germline-derived CDR1 and CDR2 are DFQATT and SNEGSKA (reference sequence).

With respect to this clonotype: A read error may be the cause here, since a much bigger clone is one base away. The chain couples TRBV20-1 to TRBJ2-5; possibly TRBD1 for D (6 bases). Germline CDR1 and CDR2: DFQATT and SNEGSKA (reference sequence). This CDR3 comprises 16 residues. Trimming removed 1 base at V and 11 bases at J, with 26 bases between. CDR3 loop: CSARALDSDSYNEQYF. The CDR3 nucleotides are TGCAGTGCTAGAGCTCTGGACAGCGATTCCTACAATGAGCAGTACTTC.

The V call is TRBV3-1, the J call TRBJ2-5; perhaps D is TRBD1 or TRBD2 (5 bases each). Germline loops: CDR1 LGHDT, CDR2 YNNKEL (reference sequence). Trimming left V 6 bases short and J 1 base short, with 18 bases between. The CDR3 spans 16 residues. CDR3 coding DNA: TGTGCCAGCAGGGACGGGGCCGGTTCGAGCCAAGAGACCCAGTACTTC. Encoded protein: CASRDGAGSSQETQYF.

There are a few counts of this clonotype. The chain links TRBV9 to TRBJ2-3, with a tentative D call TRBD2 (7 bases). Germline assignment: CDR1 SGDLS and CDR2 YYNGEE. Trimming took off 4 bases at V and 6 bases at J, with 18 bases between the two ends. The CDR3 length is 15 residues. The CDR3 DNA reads TGTGCCAGCAGCTTTGAGGGGGGGCCAGGGGATACGCAGTATTTT. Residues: CASSFEGGPGDTQYF.

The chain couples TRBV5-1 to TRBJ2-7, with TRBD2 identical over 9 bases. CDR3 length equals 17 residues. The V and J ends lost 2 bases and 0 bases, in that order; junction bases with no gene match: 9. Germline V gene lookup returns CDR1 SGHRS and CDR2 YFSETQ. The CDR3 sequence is CASSFVASGTSSYEQYF. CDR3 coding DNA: TGCGCCAGCAGCTTCGTGGCTAGCGGGACCAGCTCCTACGAGCAGTACTTC.